The present entry profiles one TCR beta chain with its context. What it binds is not known. This sample was included in a study of response to subunit inactivated influenza vaccine. General study points: Only a handful of new T cells, the authors suggested, are recruited with each seasonal influenza vaccination.

MiXCR, applied by TCRdb to the RT-PCR reads, yields one record per CDR3 protein. This sample has about 700,000 distinct CDR3 sequences; more than 11% occur once, and the top ten carry around 6.5%. The V gene's germline CDR1 is DFQATT and CDR2 SNEGSKA (reference sequence). The J segment lost 4 bases and the V segment lost 4 bases, leaving 14 bases of the junction unmatched. CDR3 size: 19 residues. The chain uses TRBV20-1 and TRBJ2-2; TRBD2 matches 14 bases. The clonotype originates from a middle-aged man who received an inactivated influenza vaccine. Sequenced here: PBMCs from blood, sampled approximately 15 days before vaccination. The DNA of the CDR3 is TGCAGTGCTACCTCCCCGGGACTAGCGGGAGTGGTGGGCACCGGGGAGCTGTTTTTT. Amino acids: CSATSPGLAGVVGTGELFF.